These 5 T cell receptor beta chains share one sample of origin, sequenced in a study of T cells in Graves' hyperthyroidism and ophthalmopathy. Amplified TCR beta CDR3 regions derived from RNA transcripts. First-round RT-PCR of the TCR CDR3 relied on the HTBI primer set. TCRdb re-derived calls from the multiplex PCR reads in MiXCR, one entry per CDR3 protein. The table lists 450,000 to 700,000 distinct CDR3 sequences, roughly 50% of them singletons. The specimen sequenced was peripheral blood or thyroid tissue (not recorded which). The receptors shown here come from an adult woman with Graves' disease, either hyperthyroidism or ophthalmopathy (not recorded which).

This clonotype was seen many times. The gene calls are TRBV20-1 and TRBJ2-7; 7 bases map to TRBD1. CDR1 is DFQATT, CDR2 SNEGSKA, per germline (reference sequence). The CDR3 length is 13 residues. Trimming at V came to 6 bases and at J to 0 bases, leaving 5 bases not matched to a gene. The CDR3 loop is CSATDRDSYEQYF. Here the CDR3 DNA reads TGCAGTGCCACCGACAGGGACTCCTACGAGCAGTACTTC.

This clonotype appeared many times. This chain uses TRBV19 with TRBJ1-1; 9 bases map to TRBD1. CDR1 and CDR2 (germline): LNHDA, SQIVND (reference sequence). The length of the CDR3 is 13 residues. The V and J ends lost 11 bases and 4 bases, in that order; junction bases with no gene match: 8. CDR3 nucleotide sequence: TGTGCCTGCCGGGACAGGGAGAGCACTGAAGCTTTCTTT. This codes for CACRDRESTEAFF.

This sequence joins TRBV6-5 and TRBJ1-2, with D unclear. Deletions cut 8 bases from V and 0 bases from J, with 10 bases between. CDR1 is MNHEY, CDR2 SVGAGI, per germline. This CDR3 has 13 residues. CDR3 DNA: TGTGCCAGCGGTCAGGCCCCTAACTATGGCTACACCTTC. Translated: CASGQAPNYGYTF.

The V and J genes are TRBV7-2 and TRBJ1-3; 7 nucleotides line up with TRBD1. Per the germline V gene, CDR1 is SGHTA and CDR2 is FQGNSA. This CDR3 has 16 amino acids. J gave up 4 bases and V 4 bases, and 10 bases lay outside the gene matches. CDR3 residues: CASSSSGTVKGNTIYF. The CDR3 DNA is TGTGCCAGCAGCTCATCTGGGACAGTTAAAGGAAACACCATATATTTT.

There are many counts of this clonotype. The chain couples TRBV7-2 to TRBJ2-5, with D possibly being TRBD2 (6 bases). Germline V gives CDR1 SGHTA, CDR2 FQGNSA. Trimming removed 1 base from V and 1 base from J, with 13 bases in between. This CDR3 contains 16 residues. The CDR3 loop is CASSLGDPSVQETQYF. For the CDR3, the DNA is TGTGCCAGCAGCTTAGGGGATCCTAGCGTCCAAGAGACCCAGTACTTC.